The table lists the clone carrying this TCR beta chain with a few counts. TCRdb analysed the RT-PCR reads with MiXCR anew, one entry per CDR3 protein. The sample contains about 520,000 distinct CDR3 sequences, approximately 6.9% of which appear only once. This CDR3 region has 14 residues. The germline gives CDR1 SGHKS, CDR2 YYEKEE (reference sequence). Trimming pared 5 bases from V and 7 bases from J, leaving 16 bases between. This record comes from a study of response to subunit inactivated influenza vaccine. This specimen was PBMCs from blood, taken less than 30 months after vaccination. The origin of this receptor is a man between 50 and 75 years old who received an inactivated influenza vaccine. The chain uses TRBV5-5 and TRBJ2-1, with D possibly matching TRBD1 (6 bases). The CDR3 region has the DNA TGTGCCAGCAGTAGCAGGACAGCAGGGAATGAGCAGTTCTTC. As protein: CASSSRTAGNEQFF.